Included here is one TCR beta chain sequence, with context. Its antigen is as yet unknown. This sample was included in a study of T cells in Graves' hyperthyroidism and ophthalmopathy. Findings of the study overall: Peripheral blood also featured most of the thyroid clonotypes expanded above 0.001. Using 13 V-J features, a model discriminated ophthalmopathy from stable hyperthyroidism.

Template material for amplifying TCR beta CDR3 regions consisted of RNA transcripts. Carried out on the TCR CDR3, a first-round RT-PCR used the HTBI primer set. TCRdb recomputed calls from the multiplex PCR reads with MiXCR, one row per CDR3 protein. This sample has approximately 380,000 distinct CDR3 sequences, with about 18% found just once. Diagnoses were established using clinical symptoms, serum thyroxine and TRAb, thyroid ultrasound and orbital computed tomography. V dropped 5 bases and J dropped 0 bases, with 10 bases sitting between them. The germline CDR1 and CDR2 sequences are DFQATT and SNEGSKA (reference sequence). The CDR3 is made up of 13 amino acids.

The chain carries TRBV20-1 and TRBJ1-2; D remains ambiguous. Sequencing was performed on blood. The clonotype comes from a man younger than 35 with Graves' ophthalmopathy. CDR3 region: CSASATPNYGYTF. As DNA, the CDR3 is TGCAGTGCTTCGGCCACCCCTAACTATGGCTACACCTTC.